A selection of T cell receptor beta chains follows, all from one sample in a study of shared T cell receptors in the human thymus. Some clones are missing from TCRdb's copy, which holds only in-frame ones; the method was immunoSEQ multiplex PCR. The sample holds under 700,000 clones, around 78% seen once. These data were likewise used in another study, on human thymus T cells.

The sample was thymocytes. These TCRs come from a boy under two years old with a congenital heart defect. Each CDR3 is given with its conserved first and last residue. Fields, in order: V gene, clone size, CDR3 length, D gene, J gene, CDR3 DNA, CDR3 protein. The D gene is left open where the match is weak. Some rows have no size entry. The others give once, few or many, or a class for an expanded clone.

V gene: TRBV28; clone size: NA; CDR3 length: 15; D gene: TRBD2; J gene: TRBJ2-3; CDR3 DNA: TGTGCCAGCAGTTTATGGCGGGAGTGGATAGATACGCAGTATTTT; CDR3 protein: CASSLWREWIDTQYF
V gene: TRBV4-2; clone size: NA; CDR3 length: 18; D gene: TRBD2; J gene: TRBJ2-2; CDR3 DNA: TGTGCCAGCAGCCTCCATTCGACTAGCGGGGCGGGGACCGGGGAGCTGTTTTTT; CDR3 protein: CASSLHSTSGAGTGELFF
V gene: TRBV28; clone size: NA; CDR3 length: 14; D gene: NA; J gene: TRBJ2-7; CDR3 DNA: TGTGCCAGCAACCTAGGGCAGGGCCCCTACGAGCAGTACTTC; CDR3 protein: CASNLGQGPYEQYF
V gene: TRBV13; clone size: NA; CDR3 length: 19; D gene: TRBD2; J gene: TRBJ2-7; CDR3 DNA: TGTGCCAGCAGCTTAGCCCCTGTTAGGGCTAGCGGGGCTACCTACGAGCAGTACTTC; CDR3 protein: CASSLAPVRASGATYEQYF
V gene: TRBV19; clone size: NA; CDR3 length: 13; D gene: NA; J gene: TRBJ1-1; CDR3 DNA: TGTGCCACCGCCCCAGGTGGGAACACTGAAGCTTTCTTT; CDR3 protein: CATAPGGNTEAFF
V gene: TRBV5-4; clone size: once; CDR3 length: 15; D gene: NA; J gene: TRBJ2-3; CDR3 DNA: TGTGCCAGCAGCTTGCCTGAGCGACCCACAGATACGCAGTATTTT; CDR3 protein: CASSLPERPTDTQYF
V gene: TRBV18; clone size: NA; CDR3 length: 16; D gene: NA; J gene: TRBJ1-3; CDR3 DNA: TGTGCCAGCTCACCGCCAGAAGAAAGTGCTGGAAACACCATATATTTT; CDR3 protein: CASSPPEESAGNTIYF
V gene: TRBV28; clone size: NA; CDR3 length: 16; D gene: TRBD2; J gene: TRBJ2-1; CDR3 DNA: TGTGCCAGCAGCCGCCCCGACAGCGGGAGTGTAAATGAGCAGTTCTTC; CDR3 protein: CASSRPDSGSVNEQFF
V gene: TRBV27; clone size: once; CDR3 length: 15; D gene: NA; J gene: TRBJ1-3; CDR3 DNA: TGTGCCAGCAGTTTATCGGGGGGGCTAGGAAACACCATATATTTT; CDR3 protein: CASSLSGGLGNTIYF
V gene: TRBV6-1; clone size: once; CDR3 length: 12; D gene: TRBD1; J gene: TRBJ1-3; CDR3 DNA: TGTGCCATTAGGGACAGGAGAAACACCATATATTTT; CDR3 protein: CAIRDRRNTIYF
V gene: TRBV20-1; clone size: NA; CDR3 length: 9; D gene: NA; J gene: TRBJ2-7; CDR3 DNA: TGCAGTGCCTCCGGGTTGCAGTACTTC; CDR3 protein: CSASGLQYF
V gene: TRBV2; clone size: NA; CDR3 length: 14; D gene: TRBD1; J gene: TRBJ2-3; CDR3 DNA: TGTGCCAGACAGGACAGGGAAGCTTCAGATACGCAGTATTTT; CDR3 protein: CARQDREASDTQYF
V gene: TRBV19; clone size: NA; CDR3 length: 14; D gene: TRBD1; J gene: TRBJ2-7; CDR3 DNA: TGTGCCAGTAGCCCCCGGGACAGCCACTACGAGCAGTACTTC; CDR3 protein: CASSPRDSHYEQYF
V gene: TRBV7-9; clone size: NA; CDR3 length: 16; D gene: TRBD2; J gene: TRBJ2-7; CDR3 DNA: TGTGCCAGCAGCTTATTTAGCGGGGCTAGAGACTACGAGCAGTACTTC; CDR3 protein: CASSLFSGARDYEQYF
V gene: TRBV5-4; clone size: NA; CDR3 length: 19; D gene: TRBD1; J gene: TRBJ1-3; CDR3 DNA: TGTGCCAGCAGCTTGGGGGAAGGACAGGGGGCTCACTCTGGAAACACCATATATTTT; CDR3 protein: CASSLGEGQGAHSGNTIYF
V gene: TRBV30; clone size: once; CDR3 length: 13; D gene: TRBD2; J gene: TRBJ2-1; CDR3 DNA: TGTGCCTGGGCGAGCGGGAGCTACAATGAGCAGTTCTTC; CDR3 protein: CAWASGSYNEQFF
V gene: TRBV27; clone size: few; CDR3 length: 15; D gene: NA; J gene: TRBJ1-1; CDR3 DNA: TGTGCCAGCAACCCCGCGGGGGATCGGAACACTGAAGCTTTCTTT; CDR3 protein: CASNPAGDRNTEAFF
V gene: TRBV14; clone size: NA; CDR3 length: 15; D gene: NA; J gene: TRBJ2-1; CDR3 DNA: TGTGCCAGCAGCCAAGTAGAGGGGGTGAGGGATGAGCAGTTCTTC; CDR3 protein: CASSQVEGVRDEQFF
V gene: TRBV4-3; clone size: few; CDR3 length: 18; D gene: NA; J gene: TRBJ2-6; CDR3 DNA: TGCGCCAGCAGTAAGGACTTCTTTATAACTTCTGGGGCCAACGTCCTGACTTTC; CDR3 protein: CASSKDFFITSGANVLTF
V gene: TRBV6-1; clone size: NA; CDR3 length: 16; D gene: TRBD2; J gene: TRBJ2-3; CDR3 DNA: TGTGCCAGCAGTGAGAAAGCGGGAGGGCCCACAGATACGCAGTATTTT; CDR3 protein: CASSEKAGGPTDTQYF
V gene: TRBV27; clone size: NA; CDR3 length: 16; D gene: NA; J gene: TRBJ2-1; CDR3 DNA: TGTGCCAGCAGACCGGCGAGGGGGGGAGACTACAATGAGCAGTTCTTC; CDR3 protein: CASRPARGGDYNEQFF
V gene: TRBV7-2; clone size: NA; CDR3 length: 14; D gene: NA; J gene: TRBJ2-1; CDR3 DNA: TGTGCCAGCAGCTTAGCAGCTTCCCACAATGAGCAGTTCTTC; CDR3 protein: CASSLAASHNEQFF
V gene: TRBV18; clone size: NA; CDR3 length: 16; D gene: NA; J gene: TRBJ1-3; CDR3 DNA: TGTGCCAGCTCACCACCGGCGGTTAATTCTGGAAACACCATATATTTT; CDR3 protein: CASSPPAVNSGNTIYF
V gene: TRBV6-1; clone size: NA; CDR3 length: 19; D gene: TRBD2; J gene: TRBJ2-7; CDR3 DNA: TGTGCCAGCAGTGAGGCAGGGGCTAGCGGGAGGCATAGCTCCTACGAGCAGTACTTC; CDR3 protein: CASSEAGASGRHSSYEQYF
V gene: TRBV4-1; clone size: NA; CDR3 length: 15; D gene: NA; J gene: TRBJ2-1; CDR3 DNA: TGCGCCAGCAGCCAAGATCGGGGGTGGGGAAAGGAGCAGTTCTTC; CDR3 protein: CASSQDRGWGKEQFF
V gene: TRBV2; clone size: NA; CDR3 length: 18; D gene: TRBD1; J gene: TRBJ2-2; CDR3 DNA: TGTGCCAGCAGTGAAAGGGGGTGCCGGGACAGGGCGGCCGGGGAGCTGTTTTTT; CDR3 protein: CASSERGCRDRAAGELFF
V gene: TRBV25-1; clone size: NA; CDR3 length: 15; D gene: TRBD1; J gene: TRBJ1-1; CDR3 DNA: TGTGCCAGCCGCTCGCCACAGGGGCTGAGTACTGAAGCTTTCTTT; CDR3 protein: CASRSPQGLSTEAFF
V gene: TRBV14; clone size: NA; CDR3 length: 18; D gene: NA; J gene: TRBJ2-1; CDR3 DNA: TGTGCCAGCAGCCAAGAAAATTCCGGGGTAGGTTCCTACAATGAGCAGTTCTTC; CDR3 protein: CASSQENSGVGSYNEQFF
V gene: TRBV7-2; clone size: NA; CDR3 length: 16; D gene: TRBD2; J gene: TRBJ2-7; CDR3 DNA: TGTGCCAGCAGCTTAGCCACTAGCGGGAGGGTACACGAGCAGTACTTC; CDR3 protein: CASSLATSGRVHEQYF
V gene: TRBV5-5; clone size: few; CDR3 length: 15; D gene: TRBD2; J gene: TRBJ2-5; CDR3 DNA: TGTGCCAGCAGCTTGTGGGCGGTAGCGGGAGAGACCCAGTACTTC; CDR3 protein: CASSLWAVAGETQYF
V gene: TRBV2; clone size: NA; CDR3 length: 13; D gene: NA; J gene: TRBJ1-2; CDR3 DNA: TGTGCCAGCAGTGCGACAGCTAACTATGGCTACACCTTC; CDR3 protein: CASSATANYGYTF
V gene: TRBV7-2; clone size: once; CDR3 length: 15; D gene: TRBD1; J gene: TRBJ2-3; CDR3 DNA: TGTGCCAGCAAAGCCGGGACAGGGTCCACAGATACGCAGTATTTT; CDR3 protein: CASKAGTGSTDTQYF
V gene: TRBV27; clone size: NA; CDR3 length: 16; D gene: NA; J gene: TRBJ1-5; CDR3 DNA: TGTGCCAGCAGTTCCTGGGCGGGGGGCGGCAATCAGCCCCAGCATTTT; CDR3 protein: CASSSWAGGGNQPQHF
V gene: TRBV19; clone size: NA; CDR3 length: 18; D gene: NA; J gene: TRBJ1-3; CDR3 DNA: TGTGCCAGTAGTATAACGGCCGAGCGGGGCCGCTCTGGAAACACCATATATTTT; CDR3 protein: CASSITAERGRSGNTIYF
V gene: TRBV5-1; clone size: NA; CDR3 length: 17; D gene: TRBD1; J gene: TRBJ2-7; CDR3 DNA: TGCGCCAGCAGCTTGACCTACAGGGGGAGGCCCTGGTACGAGCAGTACTTC; CDR3 protein: CASSLTYRGRPWYEQYF
V gene: TRBV5-5; clone size: NA; CDR3 length: 14; D gene: NA; J gene: TRBJ2-7; CDR3 DNA: TGTGCCAGCAGCCTCAACAGGGCCACCTACGAGCAGTACTTC; CDR3 protein: CASSLNRATYEQYF
V gene: TRBV5-6; clone size: NA; CDR3 length: 15; D gene: TRBD2; J gene: TRBJ2-5; CDR3 DNA: TGTGCCAGCAGCTTCCCCGGGGGGGATGGAGAGACCCAGTACTTC; CDR3 protein: CASSFPGGDGETQYF
V gene: TRBV30; clone size: once; CDR3 length: 11; D gene: NA; J gene: TRBJ1-1; CDR3 DNA: TGTGCCTGGGAAGCGGACACTGAAGCTTTCTTT; CDR3 protein: CAWEADTEAFF
V gene: TRBV28; clone size: NA; CDR3 length: 18; D gene: NA; J gene: TRBJ1-5; CDR3 DNA: TGTGCCAGCAGTTTCTGGCGGGGGTTTGGCAGGGACAATCAGCCCCAGCATTTT; CDR3 protein: CASSFWRGFGRDNQPQHF
V gene: TRBV11-2; clone size: once; CDR3 length: 18; D gene: TRBD2; J gene: TRBJ2-3; CDR3 DNA: TGTGCCAGCAGCTTATGTGCCGGGGTAGAGCGGGAGGCAGATACGCAGTATTTT; CDR3 protein: CASSLCAGVEREADTQYF
V gene: TRBV11-2; clone size: NA; CDR3 length: 15; D gene: TRBD1; J gene: TRBJ2-3; CDR3 DNA: TGTGCCAGCAGCCTGGGACAGGTTAGCACAGATACGCAGTATTTT; CDR3 protein: CASSLGQVSTDTQYF
V gene: TRBV27; clone size: NA; CDR3 length: 16; D gene: NA; J gene: TRBJ1-4; CDR3 DNA: TGTGCCAGCAGTTTACGGGAGGGAGCAACTAATGAAAAACTGTTTTTT; CDR3 protein: CASSLREGATNEKLFF
V gene: TRBV10-3; clone size: NA; CDR3 length: 15; D gene: NA; J gene: TRBJ2-7; CDR3 DNA: TGTGCCATCAGCCTTTCCGACAGGGAGGCCTACGAGCAGTACTTC; CDR3 protein: CAISLSDREAYEQYF
V gene: TRBV7-9; clone size: few; CDR3 length: 15; D gene: TRBD2; J gene: TRBJ2-7; CDR3 DNA: TGTGCCAGCAGTAGCGGGGAAACCCCCTCCTACGAGCAGTACTTC; CDR3 protein: CASSSGETPSYEQYF
V gene: TRBV30; clone size: NA; CDR3 length: 16; D gene: TRBD2; J gene: TRBJ2-5; CDR3 DNA: TGTGCCTGGAGTGAGGGGACTAGCGGGACTCAAGAGACCCAGTACTTC; CDR3 protein: CAWSEGTSGTQETQYF
V gene: TRBV30; clone size: NA; CDR3 length: 14; D gene: NA; J gene: TRBJ2-1; CDR3 DNA: TGTGCCTGGACCTCCAGGCGCTCCTACAATGAGCAGTTCTTC; CDR3 protein: CAWTSRRSYNEQFF
V gene: TRBV5-4; clone size: NA; CDR3 length: 15; D gene: TRBD1; J gene: TRBJ2-3; CDR3 DNA: TGTGCCAGCAGCCTCCGGGACAGTAATTCAGATACGCAGTATTTT; CDR3 protein: CASSLRDSNSDTQYF
V gene: TRBV6-5; clone size: NA; CDR3 length: 15; D gene: NA; J gene: TRBJ2-5; CDR3 DNA: TGTGCCAGCAGGCGCCAAGTTAAGTACCAAGAGACCCAGTACTTC; CDR3 protein: CASRRQVKYQETQYF
V gene: TRBV6-1; clone size: NA; CDR3 length: 12; D gene: TRBD1; J gene: TRBJ1-5; CDR3 DNA: TGTGCCGGGGTAACAGGGGAAGAGCCCCAGCATTTT; CDR3 protein: CAGVTGEEPQHF
V gene: TRBV5-4; clone size: NA; CDR3 length: 15; D gene: TRBD1; J gene: TRBJ2-3; CDR3 DNA: TGTGCCAGCAGCCCAGGACAGGGGGCGACAGATACGCAGTATTTT; CDR3 protein: CASSPGQGATDTQYF
V gene: TRBV6-1; clone size: NA; CDR3 length: 15; D gene: NA; J gene: TRBJ2-3; CDR3 DNA: TGTGCCAGCAGTGAGGGACTGTTTAGCACAGATACGCAGTATTTT; CDR3 protein: CASSEGLFSTDTQYF
V gene: TRBV2; clone size: NA; CDR3 length: 10; D gene: NA; J gene: TRBJ1-1; CDR3 DNA: TGTGCCAGCAAAGTCGGGGAAGCTTTCTTT; CDR3 protein: CASKVGEAFF
V gene: TRBV4-3; clone size: NA; CDR3 length: 19; D gene: TRBD1; J gene: TRBJ1-4; CDR3 DNA: TGCGCCAGCAGCCAAGCCTCCTACACAGGGGGCGGAGGTCGCGAAAAACTGTTTTTT; CDR3 protein: CASSQASYTGGGGREKLFF
V gene: TRBV25-1; clone size: NA; CDR3 length: 16; D gene: NA; J gene: TRBJ1-1; CDR3 DNA: TGTGCCAGCAGTGAACTCTACGGGGGTCCCCACACTGAAGCTTTCTTT; CDR3 protein: CASSELYGGPHTEAFF
V gene: TRBV28; clone size: once; CDR3 length: 14; D gene: NA; J gene: TRBJ2-1; CDR3 DNA: TGTGCCAGCAGTCCCCCTGCGGGGCACAATGAGCAGTTCTTC; CDR3 protein: CASSPPAGHNEQFF
V gene: TRBV6-5; clone size: few; CDR3 length: 13; D gene: NA; J gene: TRBJ2-1; CDR3 DNA: TGTGCCAGCAGGGCTCACCGGGACTATGAGCAGTTCTTC; CDR3 protein: CASRAHRDYEQFF
V gene: TRBV25-1; clone size: NA; CDR3 length: 13; D gene: NA; J gene: TRBJ2-7; CDR3 DNA: TGTGCCAGCAGCGGGACTCCGACCTACGAGCAGTACTTC; CDR3 protein: CASSGTPTYEQYF
V gene: TRBV5-1; clone size: NA; CDR3 length: 19; D gene: TRBD2; J gene: TRBJ2-3; CDR3 DNA: TGCGCCAGCAGACGATATCCGCTAGCGGGAGGTATCAGCACAGATACGCAGTATTTT; CDR3 protein: CASRRYPLAGGISTDTQYF
V gene: TRBV30; clone size: NA; CDR3 length: 16; D gene: TRBD2; J gene: TRBJ2-1; CDR3 DNA: TGTGCCTGCGACGGTTTTAGACTAGCGCCCTACAATGAGCAGTTCTTC; CDR3 protein: CACDGFRLAPYNEQFF